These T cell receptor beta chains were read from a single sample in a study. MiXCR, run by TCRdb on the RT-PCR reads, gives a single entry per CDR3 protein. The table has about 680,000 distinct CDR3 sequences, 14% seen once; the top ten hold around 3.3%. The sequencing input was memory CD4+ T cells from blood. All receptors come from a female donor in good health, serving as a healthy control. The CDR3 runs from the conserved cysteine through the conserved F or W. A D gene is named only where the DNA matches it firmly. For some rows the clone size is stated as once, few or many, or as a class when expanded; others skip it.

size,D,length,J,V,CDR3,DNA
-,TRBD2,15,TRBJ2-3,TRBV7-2,CASSLAGGFSDTQYF,TGTGCCAGCAGCTTAGCGGGGGGGTTCTCAGATACGCAGTATTTT
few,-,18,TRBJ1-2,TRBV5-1,CASSLAAGPSQTNYGYTF,TGCGCCAGCAGCTTGGCCGCCGGGCCCAGTCAGACCAACTATGGCTACACCTTC
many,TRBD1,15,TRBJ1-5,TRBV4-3,CASRRDRVSNQPQHF,TGCGCCAGCAGAAGGGACAGAGTTAGCAATCAGCCCCAGCATTTT
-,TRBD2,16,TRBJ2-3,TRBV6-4,CASSDSPLAGTDTQYF,TGTGCCAGCAGTGACTCACCCCTAGCGGGCACAGATACGCAGTATTTT
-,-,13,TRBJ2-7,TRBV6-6,CASSRSSNYEQYF,TGTGCCAGCAGTCGTTCTAGCAACTACGAGCAGTACTTC
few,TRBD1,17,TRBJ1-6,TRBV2,CASRAGTGVSYNSPLHF,TGTGCCAGCAGGGCCGGGACAGGGGTATCCTATAATTCACCCCTCCACTTT
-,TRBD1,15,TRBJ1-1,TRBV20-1,CSAPRQGTRNTEAFF,TGCAGTGCTCCTAGACAGGGGACGCGGAACACTGAAGCTTTCTTT
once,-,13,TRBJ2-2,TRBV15,CATSRGDTGELFF,TGTGCCACCAGCAGAGGGGACACCGGGGAGCTGTTTTTT
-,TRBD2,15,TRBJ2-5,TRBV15,CATSRKRESQETQYF,TGTGCCACCAGCAGAAAGCGGGAGAGCCAAGAGACCCAGTACTTC
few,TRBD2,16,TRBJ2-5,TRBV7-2,CASSLAWGWGGETQYF,TGTGCCAGCAGCTTAGCATGGGGGTGGGGAGGGGAGACCCAGTACTTC
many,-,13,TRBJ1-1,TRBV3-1,CASSQDMNTEAFF,TGTGCCAGCAGCCAAGATATGAACACTGAAGCTTTCTTT
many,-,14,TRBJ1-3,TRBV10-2,CASSEMGSGNTIYF,TGCGCCAGCAGTGAGATGGGGTCTGGAAACACCATATATTTT
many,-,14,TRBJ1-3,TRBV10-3,CATREARSGNTIYF,TGTGCCACCAGAGAGGCTCGCTCTGGAAACACCATATATTTT
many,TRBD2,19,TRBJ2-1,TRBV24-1,CATSDSPGLAGGLTNEQFF,TGTGCCACCAGTGATTCGCCGGGACTAGCGGGAGGCCTCACTAATGAGCAGTTCTTC
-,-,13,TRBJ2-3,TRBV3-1,CASSQVPSDTQYF,TGTGCCAGCAGCCAAGTTCCGTCAGATACGCAGTATTTT
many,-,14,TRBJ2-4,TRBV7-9,CASSLGTFKNIQYF,TGTGCCAGCAGCTTGGGGACTTTTAAAAACATTCAGTACTTC
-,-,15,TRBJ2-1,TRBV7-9,CASSLRQGPHNEQFF,TGTGCCAGCAGCTTACGGCAGGGGCCTCACAATGAGCAGTTCTTC
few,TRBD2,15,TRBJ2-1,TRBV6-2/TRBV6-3,CASSYSYGGRNEQFF,TGTGCCAGCAGTTACTCGTATGGCGGGAGGAATGAGCAGTTCTTC
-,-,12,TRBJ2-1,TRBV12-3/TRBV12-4,CASRYSYNEQFF,TGTGCCAGCAGGTATAGCTACAATGAGCAGTTCTTC
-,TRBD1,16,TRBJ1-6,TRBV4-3,CASSPSSTGGNSPLHF,TGCGCCAGCAGCCCTTCCTCGACAGGGGGTAATTCACCCCTCCACTTT
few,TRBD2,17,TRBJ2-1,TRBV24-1,CATSDLAGGGSYNEQFF,TGTGCCACCAGTGATTTGGCAGGCGGGGGCTCCTACAATGAGCAGTTCTTC
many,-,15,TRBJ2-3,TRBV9,CASSVLQRSTDTQYF,TGTGCCAGCAGCGTCTTACAGCGTTCCACAGATACGCAGTATTTT
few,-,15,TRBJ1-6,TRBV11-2,CASSFQGTDNSPLHF,TGTGCCAGCAGCTTTCAGGGGACCGACAATTCACCCCTCCACTTT
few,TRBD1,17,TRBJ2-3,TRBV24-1,CATSDRPGQGVTDTQYF,TGTGCCACCAGTGATAGACCGGGACAGGGAGTAACAGATACGCAGTATTTT
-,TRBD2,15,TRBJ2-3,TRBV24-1,CATSDTTSGTDTQYF,TGTGCCACCAGTGATACGACTAGCGGCACAGATACGCAGTATTTT
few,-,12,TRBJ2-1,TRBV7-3,CASSLTKYEQFF,TGTGCCAGCAGCTTAACCAAATATGAGCAGTTCTTC
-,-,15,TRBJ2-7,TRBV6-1,CASRANQGISYEQYF,TGTGCCAGCAGAGCTAATCAGGGTATTTCCTACGAGCAGTACTTC
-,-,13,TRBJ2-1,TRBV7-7,CASSSQEGNEQFF,TGTGCCAGCAGCTCCCAGGAGGGAAATGAGCAGTTCTTC